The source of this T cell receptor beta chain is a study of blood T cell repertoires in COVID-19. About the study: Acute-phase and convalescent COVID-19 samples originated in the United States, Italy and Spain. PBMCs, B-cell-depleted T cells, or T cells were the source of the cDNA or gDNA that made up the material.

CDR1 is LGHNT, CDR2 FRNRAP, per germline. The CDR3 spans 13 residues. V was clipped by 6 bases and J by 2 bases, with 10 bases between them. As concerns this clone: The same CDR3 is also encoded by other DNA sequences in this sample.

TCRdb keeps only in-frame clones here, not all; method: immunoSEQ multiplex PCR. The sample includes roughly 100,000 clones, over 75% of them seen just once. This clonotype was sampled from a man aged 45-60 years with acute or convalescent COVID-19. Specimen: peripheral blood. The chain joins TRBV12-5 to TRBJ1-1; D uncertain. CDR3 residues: CASGLHSNTEAFF. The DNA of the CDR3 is TGTGCTAGTGGCCTGCACAGTAACACTGAAGCTTTCTTT.